The 22 T cell receptor beta chains reported below all come from one sample, sequenced in a study of T cell repertoires in cytomegalovirus infection. From the reads, TCRdb called clonotypes with MiXCR, one entry per CDR3 protein. The sample gives some 560,000 distinct CDR3 sequences, approximately 40% of which show up once; about half is in the top ten. These receptors are not linked to any known antigen. The sequences come from cultured PBMCs, collected from culture after CMV antigen stimulation. These TCRs come from a human donor in good health (CMV status not recorded). Some clones in this sample may be carry-over from other donors' samples.

The chain links TRBV7-2 to TRBJ2-1, with TRBD1 matching 8 bases. J was trimmed by 6 bases and V by 5 bases; bases with no gene match: 9. CDR3 length: 15 amino acids. Per the germline V gene, CDR1 is SGHTA and CDR2 is FQGNSA. Here the CDR3 reads CASSLGQGSSNEQFF. CDR3 DNA: TGTGCCAGCAGCCTCGGACAGGGCTCCAGCAATGAGCAGTTCTTC. The full variable domain, with the rest looked up from reference TRBV7-2 and TRBJ2-1, is GAGVSQSPSNKVTEKGKDVELRCDPISGHTALYWYRQSLGQGLEFLIYFQGNSAPDKSGLPSDRFSAERTGGSVSTLTIQRTQQEDSAVYLCASSLGQGSSNEQFFGPGTRLTVL.

The chain combines TRBV5-6 with TRBJ2-7, with 7 bases that match TRBD1. From germline, CDR1 is SGHDT and CDR2 YYEEEE. The CDR3 runs to 16 residues. The V and J ends lost 5 bases and 3 bases, in that order; junction bases with no gene match: 14. The CDR3 DNA reads TGTGCCAGCAGTTTCCGGGACAGCAAGCTTCGCTACGAGCAGTACTTC. It translates to CASSFRDSKLRYEQYF.

This clonotype has a handful of counts. The chain links TRBV5-1 to TRBJ2-3; D remains unclear. Trimming removed 2 bases from V and 8 bases from J, with 18 bases in between. Germline V gene lookup returns CDR1 SGHRS and CDR2 YFSETQ. This CDR3 has 15 amino acids. In DNA form, the CDR3 reads TGCGCCAGCAGCTTTACCGTCCTGCAGCACGGTACGCAGTATTTT. This encodes CASSFTVLQHGTQYF.

V gene TRBV10-3 combines with J gene TRBJ2-1; maybe TRBD2 (5 bases). This CDR3 spans 13 amino acids. Germline V gives CDR1 ENHRY, CDR2 SYGVKD. V was shortened by 11 bases and J by 0 bases, with 11 bases between the two germline ends. CDR3 residues: CACGESSYNEQFF. The CDR3 bases are TGTGCCTGTGGGGAGAGCTCCTACAATGAGCAGTTCTTC.

This sequence joins TRBV12-3 or TRBV12-4 and TRBJ2-7; 9 bases agree with TRBD1. The CDR3 has 14 amino acids. Germline trimming cut 4 bases from V and 7 bases from J; bases unmatched to any gene: 8. CDR3 amino acids: CASSSDRGLREQYF. CDR3 coding DNA: TGTGCCAGCAGTTCGGACAGGGGCTTACGAGAGCAGTACTTC.

The genes are TRBV27 and TRBJ2-5; D is ambiguous. Trimming cost V 3 bases and J 9 bases, with 14 bases left between them. CDR1 is MNHEY and CDR2 is SMNVEV in the germline V gene (reference sequence). The CDR3 runs to 13 residues. The CDR3 nucleotides read TGTGCCAGCAGTTTGCACCAGATGGGGTCCCAGTACTTC. It yields the protein CASSLHQMGSQYF.

The chain uses TRBV7-4 and TRBJ2-7; no reliable D call. The CDR3 totals 13 residues. Germline loops: CDR1 SGHVT, CDR2 SQSDAQ. V lost 8 bases and J lost 2, with 13 bases in between. The CDR3 nucleotides read TGTGCCAGCTCCCAGGCTATCGCCTACGAGCAGTACTTC. Translated, it gives CASSQAIAYEQYF.

The CDR3, as DNA: TGTGCCAGCAGCTTCGGGACTAGCGGGGGATGGGCTGAGCAGTTCTTC. It translates to CASSFGTSGGWAEQFF. V gene TRBV11-1 combines with J gene TRBJ2-1; TRBD2 matches 14 bases. V was pared by 3 bases and J by 9 bases, with 7 bases of the junction left unmatched. The CDR3 is made up of 16 amino acids. Germline lookup yields CDR1 SGHAT and CDR2 FQDESV (reference sequence).

The J gene is TRBJ1-1, the V gene TRBV6-2 or TRBV6-3, with TRBD1 matching over 7 bases. Germline V CDR1 and CDR2: MNHEY, SVGEGT. Germline trimming cut 1 base from V and 0 bases from J; bases unmatched to any gene: 5. CDR3 length equals 16 residues. CDR3 loop: CASSYWETGLNTEAFF. The CDR3, as DNA: TGTGCCAGCAGTTACTGGGAGACAGGGTTGAACACTGAAGCTTTCTTT.

This clonotype was detected only a few times. V gene TRBV19 combines with J gene TRBJ1-1; the D is unclear. The CDR3 sequence is 13 residues long. V was pared by 4 bases and J by 1 base, with 7 bases between. Germline CDR1 reads LNHDA; CDR2 reads SQIVND (reference sequence). DNA for the CDR3: TGTGCCAGTAGTAGGAGGTGGAACACTGAAGCTTTCTTT. This gives the protein CASSRRWNTEAFF. Full variable domain (rest looked up from reference TRBV19 and TRBJ1-1): DGGITQSPKYLFRKEGQNVTLSCEQNLNHDAMYWYRQDPGQGLRLIYYSQIVNDFQKGDIAEGYSVSREKKESFPLTVTSAQKNPTAFYLCASSRRWNTEAFFGQGTRLTVV.

The sample holds a few counts of this clonotype. The rearrangement joins TRBV6-2 or TRBV6-3 to TRBJ2-3; D call uncertain. This CDR3 comprises 13 residues. Germline lookup yields CDR1 MNHEY and CDR2 SVGEGT. The V end was cut by 7 bases, the J end by 6 bases, with 14 bases between. In DNA form, the CDR3 reads TGTGCCAGCAACTACTTCGGTTCCGATACGCAGTATTTT. Translating it yields CASNYFGSDTQYF.

CDR3 coding DNA: TGTGCCAGCAGCTCGGGGGAGGATACGCAGTATTTT. It yields the protein CASSSGEDTQYF. The chain carries TRBV7-2 and TRBJ2-3, with D maybe TRBD2 (6 bases). V was trimmed by 4 bases and J by 6 bases, leaving 8 bases between them. The CDR3 spans 12 residues. Germline V gene sequence: CDR1 SGHTA, CDR2 FQGNSA. The variable domain in full, completed from reference TRBV7-2 and TRBJ2-3, reads GAGVSQSPSNKVTEKGKDVELRCDPISGHTALYWYRQSLGQGLEFLIYFQGNSAPDKSGLPSDRFSAERTGGSVSTLTIQRTQQEDSAVYLCASSSGEDTQYFGPGTRLTVL.

This clonotype has only one observation. This chain uses TRBV2 with TRBJ1-1; no clear D gene. V lost 10 bases to trimming and J lost 0 bases, with 18 bases between them. The CDR3 runs to 15 residues. CDR1 is SNHLY and CDR2 is FYNNEI in the germline V gene. The CDR3 loop is CATQNHVFMNTEAFF. The CDR3 region has the DNA TGTGCCACCCAAAACCACGTATTCATGAACACTGAAGCTTTCTTT. Using reference TRBV2 and TRBJ1-1 for the parts outside the CDR3, the full variable domain is EPEVTQTPSHQVTQMGQEVILRCVPISNHLYFYWYRQILGQKVEFLVSFYNNEISEKSEIFDDQFSVERPDGSNFTLKIRSTKLEDSAMYFCATQNHVFMNTEAFFGQGTRLTVV.

V usage is TRBV27 and J usage is TRBJ2-4; D call uncertain. CDR3 length: 17 residues. Germline lookup yields CDR1 MNHEY and CDR2 SMNVEV (reference sequence). Trimming took off 5 bases at V and 0 bases at J, with 17 bases between the two ends. The CDR3 here is CASSRDFSLLAKNIQYF. The CDR3, as DNA: TGTGCCAGCAGTCGCGACTTCTCCCTATTAGCCAAAAACATTCAGTACTTC.

This clonotype was found a few times. The V call is TRBV7-8, the J call TRBJ1-5; D is unclear. The CDR3 sequence is 13 residues long. V gave up 1 base and J gave up 6 bases, with 7 bases separating them. Germline CDR1 reads SGHVS; CDR2 reads FQNEAQ. The CDR3 DNA reads as TGTGCCAGCAGCTTAGTTTTCGGTCAGCCCCAGCATTTT. This translates into CASSLVFGQPQHF.

This clonotype came up a few times. The V gene is TRBV11-3, the J gene TRBJ2-5; D remains ambiguous. The CDR3 length is 15 residues. V was shortened by 1 base and J by 2 bases, with 11 bases between the two germline ends. From germline, CDR1 is SGHNT and CDR2 YENEEA. CDR3 nucleotides: TGTGCCAGCAGCTTAGGGTTTCGAGAACAAGAGACCCAGTACTTC. Translation gives CASSLGFREQETQYF.

DNA for the CDR3: TGTGCCAGCAGTCTGAGGCCTGGGGTCCCCTACGAGCAGTACTTC. Translating it yields CASSLRPGVPYEQYF. The chain combines TRBV6-1 with TRBJ2-7; D gene uncertain. The CDR3 consists of 15 residues. The germline V gene has CDR1 MNHNS and CDR2 SASEGT. The V and J ends lost 5 bases and 2 bases respectively, with 16 bases between them.

The V gene is TRBV9, the J gene TRBJ2-5, with D possibly TRBD2 on 7 matching bases. Germline lookup yields CDR1 SGDLS and CDR2 YYNGEE. The V gene lost 4 bases and the J gene lost 2 bases, with 15 bases spanning the gap. CDR3 length: 15 residues. The CDR3 region is CASSREGGRQETQYF. The CDR3 DNA reads TGTGCCAGCAGCAGGGAGGGGGGCCGGCAAGAGACCCAGTACTTC. Full variable domain (missing parts from reference TRBV9 and TRBJ2-5): DSGVTQTPKHLITATGQRVTLRCSPRSGDLSVYWYQQSLDQGLQFLIQYYNGEERAKGNILERFSAQQFPDLHSELNLSSLELGDSALYFCASSREGGRQETQYFGPGTRLLVL.

The chain employs TRBV7-8 and TRBJ2-2, with TRBD2 matching 9 bases. Germline V gives CDR1 SGHVS, CDR2 FQNEAQ. V dropped 2 bases and J dropped 6; count of bases not matched to a gene: 10. CDR3 size: 17 residues. CDR3 protein: CASSLFLVAGVSGELFF. Written as DNA, the CDR3 is TGTGCCAGCAGCTTATTCCTCGTAGCGGGGGTGTCCGGGGAGCTGTTTTTT.

The chain is built from TRBV2 and TRBJ2-5; D not certain. Germline assignment: CDR1 SNHLY and CDR2 FYNNEI. Trimming shortened V by 1 base and J by 3 bases, and 6 bases separated the two germline ends. This CDR3 comprises 13 residues. The CDR3 sequence is CASSEDPKETQYF. CDR3 bases: TGTGCCAGCAGTGAAGACCCGAAAGAGACCCAGTACTTC.

This clonotype was seen a few times. The V gene is TRBV19, the J gene TRBJ2-3, with D possibly being TRBD1 (5 bases). The CDR3 contains 15 residues. Germline lookup yields CDR1 LNHDA and CDR2 SQIVND (reference sequence). With 7 bases removed from V and 2 bases from J, the gap between germline ends came to 16 bases. The CDR3: CASTPHRSYTDTQYF. CDR3 bases: TGTGCCAGTACCCCCCACAGGTCATACACAGATACGCAGTATTTT.

The chain uses TRBV24-1 and TRBJ2-1; D possibly corresponds to TRBD2 (5 bases). This CDR3 has 16 amino acids. From germline, CDR1 is KGHDR and CDR2 SFDVKD. V was shortened by 4 bases and J by 0 bases, with 12 bases between the two germline ends. CDR3 protein: CATSDRTGSSYNEQFF. Written as DNA, the CDR3 is TGTGCCACCAGTGACCGGACTGGGAGCTCCTACAATGAGCAGTTCTTC.